This T cell receptor beta chain was profiled in a study of OX40 agonist ivuxolimab in advanced cancers. Study background: Participants averaged around 60 years of age (range roughly 23 to 90) and were around 85% male. Prior therapy, whether anti-PD-1, anti-PD-L1 or anti-CTLA-4, was allowed, and roughly 41% had some. General study points: Among some nonresponders, normalized T-cell clonal expansion was also low.

Turning to this clone: Its antigen remains unknown.

The V gene's germline CDR1 is LNHDA and CDR2 SQIVND (reference sequence). The CDR3 contains 13 residues. V lost 4 bases and J 12 bases, leaving 16 bases between the germline ends. TCRdb's table, derived via immunoSEQ multiplex PCR, lists solely in-frame clones and lacks some. The table lists 80,000 or so clones, around 86% of them singletons. J is TRBJ2-4 and V is TRBV19; possibly TRBD2 for D (7 bases). Material: CD4+ or CD8+ T cells sorted from blood, obtained in a trial of the OX40 agonist ivuxolimab. This sequence was found in an adult with an advanced solid tumor such as melanoma, head and neck, liver or kidney cancer. CDR3: CASSTTGPGGQYF. The CDR3 DNA follows: TGTGCCAGTAGTACTACAGGGCCGGGGGGTCAGTACTTC. The full variable domain, rest sourced from reference TRBV19 and TRBJ2-4, is DGGITQSPKYLFRKEGQNVTLSCEQNLNHDAMYWYRQDPGQGLRLIYYSQIVNDFQKGDIAEGYSVSREKKESFPLTVTSAQKNPTAFYLCASSTTGPGGQYFGAGTRLSVL.